Each of the 12 T cell receptor beta chains below was sequenced from the same sample in a study of cytomegalovirus exposure and HLA in healthy donors. Primers included in the PCR were 60 Vbeta and 13 Jbeta primers. The method was immunoSEQ multiplex PCR; TCRdb's version includes in-frame clones alone and lacks a portion of them. The sample holds 150,000 to 200,000 clones; roughly 13% are singletons and the top ten take 7.8%. Specimen: PBMCs. The source of these receptors is a man between 50 and 59 years old in good health and CMV-seropositive.

As regards this clone: Different DNA sequences within this sample yield the same CDR3. This sequence joins TRBV5-1 and TRBJ1-1; the D is unclear. This CDR3 is 14 amino acids long. Germline V CDR1 and CDR2: SGHRS, YFSETQ. V gave up 0 bases and J gave up 4 bases, with 10 bases separating them. The CDR3 is CASSLDPGPTEAFF. CDR3 coding DNA: TGCGCCAGCAGCTTGGATCCGGGTCCCACTGAAGCTTTCTTT.

This CDR3 reads CSVGRATTEAFF. In DNA form, the CDR3 reads TGCAGCGTTGGCAGGGCAACAACTGAAGCTTTCTTT. This sequence joins TRBV29-1 and TRBJ1-1; perhaps TRBD1 as D (5 bases). The V and J ends lost 4 bases and 5 bases respectively, with 11 bases between them. The CDR3 contains 12 residues. CDR1 is SQVTM, CDR2 ANQGSEA, per germline.

V gene TRBV18 combines with J gene TRBJ1-1; TRBD1 matches at 10 bases. Unmatched junction bases numbered 10, after V lost 5 bases and J lost 1 base. Germline loops: CDR1 KGHSH, CDR2 LQKENI. The CDR3 loop spans 17 amino acids. CDR3 loop: CASSSSDRGLSNTEAFF. For the CDR3, the DNA is TGTGCCAGCTCATCAAGTGACAGGGGGCTGTCGAACACTGAAGCTTTCTTT.

CDR3 sequence: CASSQAWGGTEAFF. Here the CDR3 DNA reads TGTGCCAGCAGCCAGGCCTGGGGAGGCACTGAAGCTTTCTTT. V gene TRBV7-2 combines with J gene TRBJ1-1; D is unclear. The CDR3 extends over 14 amino acids. Germline-derived CDR1 and CDR2 are SGHTA and FQGNSA. V gave up 5 bases and J gave up 4 bases, with 14 bases separating them.

This clone occurred a few times. In DNA, the CDR3 is TGTGCCACCAGCAGAGAACCGGGAGCGGCCAACGAGCAGTACGTC. As protein: CATSREPGAANEQYV. J is TRBJ2-7 and V is TRBV15, with D possibly being TRBD2 (6 bases). V shed 0 bases and J shed 5 bases, with 14 bases lying between them. Germline loops: CDR1 LNHNV, CDR2 YYDKDF (reference sequence). The CDR3 contains 15 residues.

The chain combines TRBV10-3 with TRBJ1-2; the D gene is possibly TRBD1 (5 bases). This CDR3 is 12 amino acids long. CDR1 is ENHRY and CDR2 is SYGVKD in the germline V gene. The CDR3 sequence: CATGQGDYGYTF. The CDR3 bases are TGTGCGACCGGGCAGGGCGACTATGGCTACACCTTC.

This clone turned up a few times. The rearrangement links TRBV28 to TRBJ2-3; TRBD2 matches at 8 bases. Germline loops: CDR1 MDHEN, CDR2 SYDVKM. The V and J ends lost 5 bases and 0 bases, in that order; junction bases with no gene match: 7. The length of the CDR3 is 16 residues. The CDR3, as DNA: TGTGCCAGCAGTCGTGTCGGGGGGGTTAGCACAGATACGCAGTATTTT. This codes for CASSRVGGVSTDTQYF.

V is TRBV2 and J is TRBJ2-7; D not certain. Trimming left V 2 bases short and J 0 bases short, with 8 bases between. The CDR3 consists of 14 residues. Germline loops: CDR1 SNHLY, CDR2 FYNNEI. The CDR3 DNA reads as TGTGCCAGCAGTGAAACGGGTTTCTCCTACGAGCAGTACGTC. Translated, it gives CASSETGFSYEQYV.

The rearrangement uses TRBV6-5 and TRBJ2-7; D is unclear. V was trimmed by 5 bases and J by 0 bases, leaving 8 bases between them. Germline V gives CDR1 MNHEY, CDR2 SVGAGI. The CDR3 runs to 13 residues. The DNA for the CDR3 is TGTGCCAGCAGTCCTCTGGGCTCCTACGAGCAGTACGTC. Translating gives CASSPLGSYEQYV.

This clone has a handful of counts. The genes are TRBV27 and TRBJ2-5; D not certain. Germline CDR1 reads MNHEY; CDR2 reads SMNVEV (reference sequence). The CDR3 is made up of 12 amino acids. V lost 6 bases and J lost 4, with 9 bases in between. The CDR3 region has the DNA TGTGCCAGCAGCCTGCGTGGAGAGACCCAGTACTTC. Translation gives CASSLRGETQYF.

This clone turned up a few times. The gene calls are TRBV6-5 and TRBJ2-1, with 8 bases aligning to TRBD2. Germline V CDR1 and CDR2: MNHEY, SVGAGI. The V segment lost 0 bases and the J segment 6 bases; nucleotides outside the gene matches: 7. The length of the CDR3 is 16 residues. The CDR3 loop reads CASSYSTGGLFNEQFF. The CDR3 DNA is TGTGCCAGCAGTTACTCGACGGGGGGGCTGTTCAATGAGCAGTTCTTC.

The chain links TRBV2 to TRBJ1-4; unclear D gene. Trimming shortened V by 6 bases and J by 8 bases, and 10 bases separated the two germline ends. The CDR3 sequence is 12 residues long. Germline assignment: CDR1 SNHLY and CDR2 FYNNEI. Here the CDR3 DNA reads TGTGCCAGCAGAGAGGGCCCCGAAAAACTGTTTTTT. Translation gives CASREGPEKLFF.